This entry concerns a single TCR beta chain. This table comes from immunoSEQ multiplex PCR, and its TCRdb copy is limited to in-frame clones, with some not included. The table includes roughly 110,000 clones, more than 75% detected once. This sample is part of a study of blood T cell repertoires in COVID-19. The CDR3 has 15 residues. Germline V gives CDR1 SGDLS, CDR2 YYNGEE. With V trimmed by 4 bases and J by 8 bases, 10 bases remained unmatched. Sequences were obtained from peripheral blood. This receptor was taken from a man aged 35-49 years with acute or convalescent COVID-19. The chain has TRBV9 and TRBJ1-4; TRBD1 matches 8 bases. The CDR3 nucleotides read TGTGCCAGCAGCTTCAACCAGGGGGCTGGAGAAAAACTGTTTTTT. Translation gives CASSFNQGAGEKLFF.